This T cell receptor beta chain was retrieved from a study of blood T cell repertoires in COVID-19. Background on the study: The analysed material was cDNA or gDNA that came from T cells, B-cell-depleted T cells, or PBMCs.

The CDR3 covers 15 residues. The V gene lost 4 bases and the J gene lost 8 bases, with 20 bases spanning the gap. The V gene's germline CDR1 is LGHNA and CDR2 YSLEER. This clone was picked up many times. The table came from immunoSEQ multiplex PCR; TCRdb's copy has only in-frame clones and leaves some out. The data contain 180,000 or so clones, roughly 84% of them singletons. This chain uses TRBV4-3 with TRBJ1-2, with D unresolved. Sequencing was performed on PBMCs or T cells enriched from blood (not recorded which). The origin of this receptor is a man aged 40-55 years who had recovered from COVID-19. The CDR3 loop is CASSRERGSVRGYTF. In DNA, the CDR3 is TGCGCCAGCAGCCGCGAACGAGGGTCCGTGCGGGGCTACACCTTC.